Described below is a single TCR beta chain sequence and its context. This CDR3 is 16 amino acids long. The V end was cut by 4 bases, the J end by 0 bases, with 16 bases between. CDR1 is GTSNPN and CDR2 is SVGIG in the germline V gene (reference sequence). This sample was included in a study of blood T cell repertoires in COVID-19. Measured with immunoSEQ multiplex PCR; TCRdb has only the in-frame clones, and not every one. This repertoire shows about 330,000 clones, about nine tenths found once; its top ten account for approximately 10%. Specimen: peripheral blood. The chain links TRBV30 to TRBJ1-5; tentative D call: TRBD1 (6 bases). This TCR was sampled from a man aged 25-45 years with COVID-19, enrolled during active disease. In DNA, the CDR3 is TGTGCCTGGAAGGTCTCCGGGACATATAGCAATCAGCCCCAGCATTTT. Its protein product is CAWKVSGTYSNQPQHF.